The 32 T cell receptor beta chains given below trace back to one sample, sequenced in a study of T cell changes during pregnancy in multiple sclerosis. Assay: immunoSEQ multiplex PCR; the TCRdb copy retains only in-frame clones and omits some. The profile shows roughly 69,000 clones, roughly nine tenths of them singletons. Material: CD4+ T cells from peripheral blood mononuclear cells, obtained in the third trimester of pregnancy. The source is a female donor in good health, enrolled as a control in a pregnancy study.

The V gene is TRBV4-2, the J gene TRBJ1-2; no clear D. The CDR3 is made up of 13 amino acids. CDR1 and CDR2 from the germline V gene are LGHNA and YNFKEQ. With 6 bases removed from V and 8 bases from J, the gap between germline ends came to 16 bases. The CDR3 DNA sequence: TGTGCCAGCAGTCTTGGAGAGAGGGAAGGCTACACCTTC. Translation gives CASSLGEREGYTF.

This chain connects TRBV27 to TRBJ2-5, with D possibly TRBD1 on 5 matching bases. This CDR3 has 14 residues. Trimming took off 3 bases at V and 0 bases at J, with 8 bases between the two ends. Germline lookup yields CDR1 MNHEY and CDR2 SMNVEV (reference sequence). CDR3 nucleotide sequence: TGTGCCAGCAGTTTCCAGGGCTACCAAGAGACCCAGTACTTC. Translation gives CASSFQGYQETQYF.

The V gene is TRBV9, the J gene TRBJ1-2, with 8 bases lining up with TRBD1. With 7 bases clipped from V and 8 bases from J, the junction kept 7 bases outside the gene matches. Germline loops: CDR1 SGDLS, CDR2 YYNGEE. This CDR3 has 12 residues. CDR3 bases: TGTGCCAGCGGCAGGGGGCAGGGAGGCTACACCTTC. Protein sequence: CASGRGQGGYTF.

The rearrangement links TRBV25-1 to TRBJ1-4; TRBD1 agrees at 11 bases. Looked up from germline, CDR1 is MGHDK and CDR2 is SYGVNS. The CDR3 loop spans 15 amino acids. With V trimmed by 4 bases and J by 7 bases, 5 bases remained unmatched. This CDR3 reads CASSGGQGAGEKLFF. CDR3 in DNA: TGTGCCAGCAGTGGCGGACAGGGGGCAGGTGAAAAACTGTTTTTT.

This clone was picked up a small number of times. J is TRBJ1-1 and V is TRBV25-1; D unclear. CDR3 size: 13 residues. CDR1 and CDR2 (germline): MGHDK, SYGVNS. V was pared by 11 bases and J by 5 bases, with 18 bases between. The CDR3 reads CAAASWGGTEAFF. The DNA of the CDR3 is TGTGCCGCGGCGTCCTGGGGAGGGACTGAAGCTTTCTTT.

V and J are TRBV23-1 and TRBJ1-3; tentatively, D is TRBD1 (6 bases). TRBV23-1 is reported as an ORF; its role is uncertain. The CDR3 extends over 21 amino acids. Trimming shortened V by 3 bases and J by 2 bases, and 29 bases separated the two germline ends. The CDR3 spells CASSQTRHQTGFAKAGNTIYF. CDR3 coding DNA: TGCGCCAGCAGTCAGACACGACATCAAACAGGGTTTGCTAAGGCTGGAAACACCATATATTTT.

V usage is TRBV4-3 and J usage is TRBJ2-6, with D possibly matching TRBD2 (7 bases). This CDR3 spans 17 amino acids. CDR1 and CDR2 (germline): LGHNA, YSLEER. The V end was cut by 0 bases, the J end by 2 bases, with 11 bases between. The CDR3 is CASSQEWEGAGANVLTF. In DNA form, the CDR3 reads TGCGCCAGCAGCCAAGAATGGGAGGGGGCTGGGGCCAACGTCCTGACTTTC.

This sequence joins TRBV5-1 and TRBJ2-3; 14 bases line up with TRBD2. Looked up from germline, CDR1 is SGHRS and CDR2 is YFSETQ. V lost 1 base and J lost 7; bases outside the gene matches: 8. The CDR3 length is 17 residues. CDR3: CASSLLTSGGAANTQYF. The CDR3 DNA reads TGCGCCAGCAGCTTGTTGACTAGCGGGGGGGCAGCGAATACGCAGTATTTT.

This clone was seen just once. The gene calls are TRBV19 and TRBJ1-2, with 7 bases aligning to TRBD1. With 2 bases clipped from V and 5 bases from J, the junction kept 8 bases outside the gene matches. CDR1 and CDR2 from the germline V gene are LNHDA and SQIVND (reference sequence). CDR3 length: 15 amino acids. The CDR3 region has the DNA TGTGCCAGTAGTATAAGGAGGGGGCAAGGGTATGGCTACACCTTC. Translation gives CASSIRRGQGYGYTF. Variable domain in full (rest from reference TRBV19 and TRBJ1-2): DGGITQSPKYLFRKEGQNVTLSCEQNLNHDAMYWYRQDPGQGLRLIYYSQIVNDFQKGDIAEGYSVSREKKESFPLTVTSAQKNPTAFYLCASSIRRGQGYGYTFGSGTRLTVV.

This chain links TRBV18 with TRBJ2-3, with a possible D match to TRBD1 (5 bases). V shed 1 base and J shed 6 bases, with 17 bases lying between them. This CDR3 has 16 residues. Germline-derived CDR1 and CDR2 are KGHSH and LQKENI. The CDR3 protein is CASSPQGVEAKDTQYF. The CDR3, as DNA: TGTGCCAGCTCACCACAAGGGGTTGAGGCGAAGGATACGCAGTATTTT. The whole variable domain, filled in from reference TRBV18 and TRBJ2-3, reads NAGVMQNPRHLVRRRGQEARLRCSPMKGHSHVYWYRQLPEEGLKFMVYLQKENIIDESGMPKERFSAEFPKEGPSILRIQQVVRGDSAAYFCASSPQGVEAKDTQYFGPGTRLTVL.

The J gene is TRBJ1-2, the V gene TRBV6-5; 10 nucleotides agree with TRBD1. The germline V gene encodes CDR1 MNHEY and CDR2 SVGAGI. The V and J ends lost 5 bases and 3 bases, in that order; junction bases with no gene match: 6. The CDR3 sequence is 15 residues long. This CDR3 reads CASSQSGTGDYGYTF. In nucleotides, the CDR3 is TGTGCCAGCAGTCAATCCGGGACAGGGGACTATGGCTACACCTTC.

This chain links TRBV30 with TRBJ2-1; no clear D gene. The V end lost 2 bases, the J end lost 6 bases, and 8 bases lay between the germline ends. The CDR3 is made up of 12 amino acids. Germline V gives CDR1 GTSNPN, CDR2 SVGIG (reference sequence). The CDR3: CAWSWAFNEQFF. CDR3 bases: TGTGCCTGGAGTTGGGCCTTCAATGAGCAGTTCTTC.

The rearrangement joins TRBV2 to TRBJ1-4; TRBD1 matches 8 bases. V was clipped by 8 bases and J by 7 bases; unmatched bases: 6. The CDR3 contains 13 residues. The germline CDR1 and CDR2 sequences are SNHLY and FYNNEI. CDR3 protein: CASDGQGGEKLFF. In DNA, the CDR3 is TGTGCCAGCGATGGACAGGGCGGTGAAAAACTGTTTTTT.

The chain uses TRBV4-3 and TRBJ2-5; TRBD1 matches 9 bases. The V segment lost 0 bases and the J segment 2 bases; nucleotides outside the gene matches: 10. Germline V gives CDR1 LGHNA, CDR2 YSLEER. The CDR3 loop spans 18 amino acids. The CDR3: CASSQDGTGRGGQETQYF. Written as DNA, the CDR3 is TGCGCCAGCAGCCAAGATGGGACAGGGAGAGGAGGACAAGAGACCCAGTACTTC.

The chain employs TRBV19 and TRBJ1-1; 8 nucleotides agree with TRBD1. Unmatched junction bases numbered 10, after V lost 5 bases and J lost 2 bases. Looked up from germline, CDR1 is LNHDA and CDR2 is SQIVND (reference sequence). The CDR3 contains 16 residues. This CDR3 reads CASSATQGARNTEAFF. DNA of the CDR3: TGTGCCAGTAGTGCTACTCAGGGGGCTAGAAACACTGAAGCTTTCTTT.

CDR3 protein: CASSIVSSGYGYTF. The CDR3 DNA is TGTGCCAGCAGCATAGTGTCGAGCGGCTATGGCTACACCTTC. J is TRBJ1-2 and V is TRBV7-9; no clear D. Trimming took off 5 bases at V and 4 bases at J, with 14 bases between the two ends. There are 14 residues in the CDR3. The V gene's germline CDR1 is SEHNR and CDR2 FQNEAQ (reference sequence).

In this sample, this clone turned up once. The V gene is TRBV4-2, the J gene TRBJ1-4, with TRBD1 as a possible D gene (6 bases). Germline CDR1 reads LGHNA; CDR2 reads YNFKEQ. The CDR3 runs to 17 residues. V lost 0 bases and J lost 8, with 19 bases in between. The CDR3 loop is CASSQDPGGQHREKLFF. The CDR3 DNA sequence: TGTGCCAGCAGCCAAGATCCTGGCGGACAGCATCGCGAAAAACTGTTTTTT.

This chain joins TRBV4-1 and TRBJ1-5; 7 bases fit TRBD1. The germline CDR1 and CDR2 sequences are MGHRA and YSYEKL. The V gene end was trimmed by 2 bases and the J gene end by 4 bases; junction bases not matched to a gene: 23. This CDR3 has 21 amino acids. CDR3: CASSQQLQGSSSSRSNQPQHF. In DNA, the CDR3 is TGCGCCAGCAGCCAACAATTACAGGGGTCGAGCTCGTCACGATCTAATCAGCCCCAGCATTTT.

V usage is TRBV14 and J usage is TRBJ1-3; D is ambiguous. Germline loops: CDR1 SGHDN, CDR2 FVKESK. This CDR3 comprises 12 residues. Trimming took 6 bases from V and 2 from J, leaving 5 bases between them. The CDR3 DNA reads TGTGCCAGCAGACAGACTGGAAACACCATATATTTT. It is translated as CASRQTGNTIYF. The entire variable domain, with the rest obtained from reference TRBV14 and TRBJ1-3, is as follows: EAGVTQFPSHSVIEKGQTVTLRCDPISGHDNLYWYRRVMGKEIKFLLHFVKESKQDESGMPNNRFLAERTGGTYSTLKVQPAELEDSGVYFCASRQTGNTIYFGEGSWLTVV.

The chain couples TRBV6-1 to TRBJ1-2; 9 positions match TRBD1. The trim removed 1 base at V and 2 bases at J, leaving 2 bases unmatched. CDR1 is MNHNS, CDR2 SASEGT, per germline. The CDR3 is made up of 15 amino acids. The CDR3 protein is CASSEVGQGNYGYTF. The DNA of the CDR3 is TGTGCCAGCAGTGAAGTTGGACAGGGGAACTATGGCTACACCTTC.

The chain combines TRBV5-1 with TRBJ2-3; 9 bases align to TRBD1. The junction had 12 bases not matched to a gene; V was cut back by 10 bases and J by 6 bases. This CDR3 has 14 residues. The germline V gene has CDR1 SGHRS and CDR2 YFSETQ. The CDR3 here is CAGSGTGPWDTQYF. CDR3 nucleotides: TGCGCCGGCTCCGGGACAGGGCCGTGGGATACGCAGTATTTT.

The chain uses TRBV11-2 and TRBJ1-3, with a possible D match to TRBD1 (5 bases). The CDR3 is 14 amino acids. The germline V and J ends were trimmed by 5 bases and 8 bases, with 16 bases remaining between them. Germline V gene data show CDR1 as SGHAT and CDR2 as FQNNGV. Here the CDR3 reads CASSRLGVGDTIYF. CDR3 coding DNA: TGTGCCAGCAGCCGACTAGGGGTAGGAGACACCATATATTTT. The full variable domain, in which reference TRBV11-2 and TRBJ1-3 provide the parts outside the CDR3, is EAGVAQSPRYKIIEKRQSVAFWCNPISGHATLYWYQQILGQGPKLLIQFQNNGVVDDSQLPKDRFSAERLKGVDSTLKIQPAKLEDSAVYLCASSRLGVGDTIYFGEGSWLTVV.

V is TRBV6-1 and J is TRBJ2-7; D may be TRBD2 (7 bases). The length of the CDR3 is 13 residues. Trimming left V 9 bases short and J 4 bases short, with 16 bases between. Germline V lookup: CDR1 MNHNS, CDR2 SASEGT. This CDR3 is CASIGGGSYEQYF. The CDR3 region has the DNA TGTGCCAGTATAGGGGGGGGGAGTTACGAGCAGTACTTC.

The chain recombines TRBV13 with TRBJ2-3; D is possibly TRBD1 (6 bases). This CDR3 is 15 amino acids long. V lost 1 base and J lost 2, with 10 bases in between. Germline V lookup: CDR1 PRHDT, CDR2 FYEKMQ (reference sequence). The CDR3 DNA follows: TGTGCCAGCAGCTTAGCTGTGGGGGCCACAGATACGCAGTATTTT. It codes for CASSLAVGATDTQYF.

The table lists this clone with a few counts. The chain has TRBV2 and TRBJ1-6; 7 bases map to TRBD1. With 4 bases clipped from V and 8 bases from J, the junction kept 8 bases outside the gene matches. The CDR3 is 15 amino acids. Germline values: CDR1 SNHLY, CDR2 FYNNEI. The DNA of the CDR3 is TGTGCCAGCAGTGTCCGACAGGGTGGTTATTCACCCCTCCACTTT. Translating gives CASSVRQGGYSPLHF. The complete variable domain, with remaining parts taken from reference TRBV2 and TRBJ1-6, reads EPEVTQTPSHQVTQMGQEVILRCVPISNHLYFYWYRQILGQKVEFLVSFYNNEISEKSEIFDDQFSVERPDGSNFTLKIRSTKLEDSAMYFCASSVRQGGYSPLHFGNGTRLTVT.

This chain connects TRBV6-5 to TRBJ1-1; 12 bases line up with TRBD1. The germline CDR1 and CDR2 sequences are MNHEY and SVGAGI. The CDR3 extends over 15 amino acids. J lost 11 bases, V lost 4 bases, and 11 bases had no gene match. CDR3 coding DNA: TGTGCCAGCAGTTTCGCCGGGACAGGGGGCCAGCTGGCTTTCTTT. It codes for CASSFAGTGGQLAFF.

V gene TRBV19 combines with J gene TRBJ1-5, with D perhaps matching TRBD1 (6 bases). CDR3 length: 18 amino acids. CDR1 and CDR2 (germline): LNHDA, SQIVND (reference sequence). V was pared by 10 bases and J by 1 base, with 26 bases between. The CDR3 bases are TGTGCCACTCTGAAGGGGGTCCAAAGTAGCAGGAGCAATCAGCCCCAGCATTTT. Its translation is CATLKGVQSSRSNQPQHF. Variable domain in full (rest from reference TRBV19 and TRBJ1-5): DGGITQSPKYLFRKEGQNVTLSCEQNLNHDAMYWYRQDPGQGLRLIYYSQIVNDFQKGDIAEGYSVSREKKESFPLTVTSAQKNPTAFYLCATLKGVQSSRSNQPQHFGDGTRLSIL.

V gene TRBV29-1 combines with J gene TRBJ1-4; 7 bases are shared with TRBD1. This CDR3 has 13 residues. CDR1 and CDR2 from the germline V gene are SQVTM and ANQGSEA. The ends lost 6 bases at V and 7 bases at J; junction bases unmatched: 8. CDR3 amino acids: CSVKGAGGEKLFF. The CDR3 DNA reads TGCAGCGTGAAGGGGGCAGGCGGTGAAAAACTGTTTTTT.

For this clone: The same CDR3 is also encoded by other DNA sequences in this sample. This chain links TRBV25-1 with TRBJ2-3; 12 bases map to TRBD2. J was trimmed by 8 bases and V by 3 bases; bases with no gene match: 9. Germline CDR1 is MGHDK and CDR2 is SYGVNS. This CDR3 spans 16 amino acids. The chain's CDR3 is CASSEWLAGGLSTQYF. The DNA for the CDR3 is TGTGCCAGCAGTGAGTGGCTAGCGGGGGGGCTGAGTACGCAGTATTTT.

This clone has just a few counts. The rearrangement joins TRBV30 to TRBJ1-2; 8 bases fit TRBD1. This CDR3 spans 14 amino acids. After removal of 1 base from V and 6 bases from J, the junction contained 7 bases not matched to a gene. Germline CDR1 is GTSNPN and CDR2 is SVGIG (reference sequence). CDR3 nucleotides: TGTGCCTGGAGTGGGATTGGACAGGGACATGGCTACACCTTC. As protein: CAWSGIGQGHGYTF. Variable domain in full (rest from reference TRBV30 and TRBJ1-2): SQTIHQWPATLVQPVGSPLSLECTVEGTSNPNLYWYRQAAGRGLQLLFYSVGIGQISSEVPQNLSASRPQDRQFILSSKKLLLSDSGFYLCAWSGIGQGHGYTFGSGTRLTVV.

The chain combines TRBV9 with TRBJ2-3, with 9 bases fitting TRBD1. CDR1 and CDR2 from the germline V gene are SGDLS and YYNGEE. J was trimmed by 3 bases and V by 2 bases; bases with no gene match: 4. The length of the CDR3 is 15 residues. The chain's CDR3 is CASSVLDRGTDTQYF. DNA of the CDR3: TGTGCCAGCAGCGTTTTGGACAGGGGTACAGATACGCAGTATTTT.

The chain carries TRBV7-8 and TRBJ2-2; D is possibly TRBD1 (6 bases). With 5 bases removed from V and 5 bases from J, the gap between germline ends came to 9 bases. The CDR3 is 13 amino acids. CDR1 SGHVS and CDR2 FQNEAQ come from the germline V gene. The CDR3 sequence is CASSPGTTGELFF. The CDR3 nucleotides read TGTGCCAGCAGCCCCGGGACAACCGGGGAGCTGTTTTTT.